The 7 T cell receptor beta chains given below trace back to one sample, sequenced in a study of blood T cell repertoires in COVID-19. Assay used: immunoSEQ multiplex PCR; TCRdb lists only in-frame clones, some missing. There are 20,000 or so clones in the sample; roughly 90% occur only once, and roughly an eighth lies in the top ten. The sequenced material came from peripheral blood. All receptors derive from a woman over 75 with active or convalescent COVID-19.

This chain uses TRBV5-4 with TRBJ2-7; 11 positions agree with TRBD2. In germline, CDR1 is SGHNT, CDR2 YYREEE (reference sequence). This CDR3 has 16 residues. Unmatched junction bases numbered 2, after V lost 0 bases and J lost 0 bases. In DNA, the CDR3 is TGTGCCAGCAGCTTGGGTAGCGGGGGGGTCTCCTACGAGCAGTACTTC. It specifies CASSLGSGGVSYEQYF.

The DNA for the CDR3 is TGTGCCAGCAGCCCACAGGGTTTGGCCCTCCACTTT. It encodes CASSPQGLALHF. The V call is TRBV3-1 (or the pseudogene TRBV3-2), the J call TRBJ1-6, with a weak D call TRBD1 (6 bases). The germline CDR1 and CDR2 sequences are LGHDT and YNNKEL (reference sequence). Trimming cost V 4 bases and J 14 bases, with 12 bases left between them. This CDR3 is built from 12 residues.

This clone was seen once. The V and J genes are TRBV11-3 and TRBJ2-3; 10 nucleotides agree with TRBD2. After removal of 3 bases from V and 1 base from J, the junction contained 1 base not matched to a gene. This CDR3 contains 15 residues. Germline V gives CDR1 SGHNT, CDR2 YENEEA. The CDR3 region has the DNA TGTGCCAGCAGCTTGGGGACTAGCGGCACAGATACGCAGTATTTT. Translated, it gives CASSLGTSGTDTQYF. Full variable domain (remainder filled in from reference TRBV11-3 and TRBJ2-3): EAGVVQSPRYKIIEKKQPVAFWCNPISGHNTLYWYLQNLGQGPELLIRYENEEAVDDSQLPKDRFSAERLKGVDSTLKIQPAELGDSAVYLCASSLGTSGTDTQYFGPGTRLTVL.

J is TRBJ1-1 and V is TRBV7-2; D is perhaps TRBD1 (5 bases). Germline V gene lookup returns CDR1 SGHTA and CDR2 FQGNSA. The germline V and J ends were trimmed by 4 bases and 0 bases, with 12 bases remaining between them. The CDR3 contains 15 residues. The CDR3 DNA is TGTGCCAGCAGCTCACTACAGGCGCTGAACACTGAAGCTTTCTTT. This gives the protein CASSSLQALNTEAFF.

The rearrangement joins TRBV1 to TRBJ2-1; the D call of TRBD2 is as the table states it, not checked on the DNA. TRBV1 is a pseudogene segment. This CDR3 is built from 15 residues. CDR3 sequence (DNA): TGCACCAGCAGCCACGGGGGGGCATTCTACAATGAGCAGTTCTTC. Protein sequence: CTSSHGGAFYNEQFF.

The chain couples TRBV11-2 to TRBJ1-2, with D uncertain. Trimming took 2 bases from V and 3 from J, leaving 13 bases between them. Germline values: CDR1 SGHAT, CDR2 FQNNGV. The CDR3 has 15 residues. The CDR3 region is CASSLPGIQDYGYTF. As DNA, the CDR3 is TGTGCCAGCAGCTTACCCGGTATCCAAGACTATGGCTACACCTTC.

The V and J genes are TRBV19 and TRBJ2-7; 7 nucleotides line up with TRBD2. With V trimmed by 4 bases and J by 5 bases, 11 bases remained unmatched. The CDR3 is 15 residues long. Germline V gives CDR1 LNHDA, CDR2 SQIVND (reference sequence). The CDR3 coding sequence is TGTGCCAGTAGTAATCGGACTAGGAGCAGCCACGAGCAGTACTTC. This encodes CASSNRTRSSHEQYF.